Shown below are 19 T cell receptor beta chains from a single sample sequenced in a study of vaccination and CD4 T cells after COVID-19. Antigens of these TCRs are unknown. The sample's treatment: approximately nine-day PBMC culture with coronavirus spike peptide pools or control peptides (ViraFEST assay). CD4+ T cells that had been cultured provided DNA sequenced with the Oncomine TCR Beta short-read assay. TCRdb fed the PCR reads into MiXCR, producing one record per CDR3 protein. This table has 15,000 to 20,000 distinct CDR3 sequences, approximately 40% appearing once. The starting material was CD4+ T cells from blood, cultured in vitro, obtained after SARS-CoV-2 vaccination. The source of these receptors is a human donor who had recovered from COVID-19.

This clonotype was picked up a small number of times. The genes are TRBV7-9 and TRBJ2-5; D call uncertain. Germline lookup yields CDR1 SEHNR and CDR2 FQNEAQ (reference sequence). Trimming left V 5 bases short and J 0 bases short, with 10 bases between. The CDR3 length is 14 residues. The CDR3 spells CASSTSQYQETQYF. CDR3 in DNA: TGTGCCAGCAGCACCTCACAGTACCAAGAGACCCAGTACTTC.

This clonotype was observed a handful of times. V usage is TRBV19 and J usage is TRBJ1-5; 7 bases align to TRBD1. Trimming removed 5 bases from V and 4 bases from J; junction bases left unmatched: 5. The CDR3 sequence is 14 residues long. Germline V gene lookup returns CDR1 LNHDA and CDR2 SQIVND (reference sequence). The CDR3 sequence is CASSSPDRNQPQHF. For the CDR3, the DNA is TGTGCCAGTAGTTCGCCGGACAGGAATCAGCCCCAGCATTTT.

The chain recombines TRBV20-1 with TRBJ2-5, with D possibly being TRBD1 (6 bases). From germline, CDR1 is DFQATT and CDR2 SNEGSKA (reference sequence). The CDR3 contains 12 residues. The CDR3 loop reads CSPPGVQETQYF. The CDR3, as DNA: TGCAGCCCCCCAGGGGTACAAGAGACCCAGTACTTC.

This rearrangement joins TRBV18 to TRBJ1-2, with 7 bases aligning to TRBD1. This CDR3 region has 14 residues. Germline V gene sequence: CDR1 KGHSH, CDR2 LQKENI. V lost 3 bases and J lost 4; bases outside the gene matches: 5. The CDR3 loop is CASSPSGQAYGYTF. The CDR3 bases are TGTGCCAGCTCACCTTCAGGACAGGCCTATGGCTACACCTTC.

The chain links TRBV7-6 to TRBJ2-5; maybe TRBD1 (6 bases). Germline CDR1 is SGHVS and CDR2 is FNYEAQ. The V end was cut by 2 bases, the J end by 5 bases, with 9 bases between. The CDR3 covers 13 residues. The CDR3: CASSLLRGETQYF. CDR3 bases: TGTGCCAGCAGCTTACTTAGGGGGGAGACCCAGTACTTC.

This clonotype has only a few counts. The chain has TRBV5-6 and TRBJ1-1, with D hard to call. The CDR3 loop spans 13 amino acids. V lost 5 bases, J lost 1 base, and 9 bases lay in between. Germline CDR1 SGHDT, CDR2 YYEEEE. The CDR3 reads CASSFGGNTEAFF. Here the CDR3 DNA reads TGTGCCAGCAGTTTTGGCGGGAACACTGAAGCTTTCTTT.

The chain joins TRBV29-1 to TRBJ1-5; weak D call: TRBD1 (5 bases). CDR3 length equals 13 residues. V dropped 7 bases and J dropped 2 bases, with 12 bases sitting between them. The V gene's germline CDR1 is SQVTM and CDR2 ANQGSEA. CDR3 sequence (DNA): TGCAGCGCTGGAGAAGGGGGCAATCAGCCCCAGCATTTT. Protein sequence: CSAGEGGNQPQHF. The variable domain in full, with the rest retrieved from reference TRBV29-1 and TRBJ1-5, is SAVISQKPSRDICQRGTSLTIQCQVDSQVTMMFWYRQQPGQSLTLIATANQGSEATYESGFVIDKFPISRPNLTFSTLTVSNMSPEDSSIYLCSAGEGGNQPQHFGDGTRLSIL.

This clonotype was seen more than once but under ten times. J is TRBJ2-5 and V is TRBV19; TRBD1 matches 8 bases. CDR3 length: 15 residues. Germline trimming cut 8 bases from V and 4 bases from J; bases unmatched to any gene: 12. Per germline, CDR1 LNHDA and CDR2 SQIVND (reference sequence). CDR3 in DNA: TGTGCCAGTGCACGAACCCTCACAGGGGGAGAGACCCAGTACTTC. As protein: CASARTLTGGETQYF.

The rearrangement joins TRBV6-1 to TRBJ1-4; D is undetermined. Between the trimmed V and J ends, which lost 8 bases and 6 bases, there was a span of 10 bases. CDR3 size: 12 residues. Germline V gene data show CDR1 as MNHNS and CDR2 as SASEGT. The CDR3 here is CASGGVYEKLFF. As DNA, the CDR3 is TGTGCCAGCGGCGGAGTCTATGAAAAACTGTTTTTT.

This rearrangement joins TRBV7-8 to TRBJ1-5; the D gene is possibly TRBD1 (6 bases). The CDR3 has 14 amino acids. Germline CDR1 SGHVS, CDR2 FQNEAQ. V shed 3 bases and J shed 5 bases, with 11 bases lying between them. The CDR3 here is CASSFDRTDQPQHF. CDR3 bases: TGTGCCAGCAGCTTCGACAGGACTGATCAGCCCCAGCATTTT.

Only a few counts were recorded for this clonotype. The genes are TRBV20-1 and TRBJ2-5; weak D call: TRBD2 (5 bases). V was pared by 6 bases and J by 1 base, with 15 bases between. Germline CDR1 reads DFQATT; CDR2 reads SNEGSKA (reference sequence). The CDR3 has 14 residues. CDR3 residues: CSASPRGVQETQYF. CDR3 DNA: TGCAGTGCCAGCCCCCGGGGAGTCCAAGAGACCCAGTACTTC.

The gene calls are TRBV7-8 and TRBJ1-6; TRBD1 matches 9 bases. The CDR3 loop spans 15 amino acids. Germline CDR1 and CDR2: SGHVS and FQNEAQ. With V trimmed by 6 bases and J by 6 bases, 6 bases remained unmatched. Written as DNA, the CDR3 is TGTGCCAGCAGTCCCGAGGACAGGGGTAATTCACCCCTCCACTTT. This sequence encodes CASSPEDRGNSPLHF.

J is TRBJ1-1 and V is TRBV7-9, with a tentative D call TRBD1 (5 bases). Germline V gives CDR1 SEHNR, CDR2 FQNEAQ (reference sequence). There are 12 residues in the CDR3. V lost 1 base and J 10 bases, leaving 10 bases between the germline ends. The CDR3 protein is CASSLVEQGAFF. DNA for the CDR3: TGTGCCAGCAGCTTAGTGGAGCAGGGAGCTTTCTTT.

This clonotype appeared a few times. For the CDR3, the DNA is TGTGCCAGCAGCTTGGCTCGAGGTCAGCCCCAGCATTTT. Residues: CASSLARGQPQHF. The chain has TRBV7-3 and TRBJ1-5; D is undetermined. Between the trimmed V and J ends, which lost 3 bases and 6 bases, there was a span of 9 bases. This CDR3 region has 13 residues. The germline gives CDR1 SGHTA, CDR2 FQGTGA.

The gene calls are TRBV18 and TRBJ1-2, with 8 bases lining up with TRBD1. Germline loops: CDR1 KGHSH, CDR2 LQKENI. Losses at the gene ends were 3 bases for V and 2 bases for J; bases not matched to a gene: 11. The CDR3 spans 17 residues. CDR3 residues: CASSPVTVGTGNYGYTF. As DNA, the CDR3 is TGTGCCAGCTCACCGGTCACTGTTGGGACAGGAAACTATGGCTACACCTTC.

This clonotype was recorded a few times. J is TRBJ1-2 and V is TRBV28; TRBD1 aligns across 11 bases. CDR1 is MDHEN, CDR2 SYDVKM, per germline. The CDR3 sequence is 13 residues long. Germline trimming cut 10 bases from V and 4 bases from J; bases unmatched to any gene: 5. CDR3 loop: CATVGQGAYGYTF. The CDR3 region has the DNA TGTGCCACCGTAGGACAGGGGGCCTATGGCTACACCTTC.

The chain joins TRBV15 to TRBJ2-2; perhaps TRBD2 as D (5 bases). Germline V lookup: CDR1 LNHNV, CDR2 YYDKDF (reference sequence). The CDR3 length is 15 residues. The germline V and J ends were trimmed by 1 base and 4 bases, with 10 bases remaining between them. CDR3: CATSRGRAGTGELFF. Here the CDR3 DNA reads TGTGCCACCAGCAGAGGACGGGCGGGCACCGGGGAGCTGTTTTTT.

This sequence joins TRBV6-2 or TRBV6-3 and TRBJ2-5; 9 nucleotides align to TRBD2. Germline V gene lookup returns CDR1 MNHEY and CDR2 SVGEGT. CDR3 size: 20 residues. Trimming took 0 bases from V and 1 from J; bases not matched to a gene: 15. CDR3: CASSYSRSSGTPYGQETQYF. The DNA for the CDR3 is TGTGCCAGCAGTTACTCGAGATCTAGCGGGACACCCTACGGCCAAGAGACCCAGTACTTC.

The chain is built from TRBV11-3 and TRBJ2-7; D remains unclear. Trimming removed 5 bases at V and 3 bases at J, with 11 bases between. Germline CDR1 SGHNT, CDR2 YENEEA. The CDR3 totals 13 residues. CDR3 DNA sequence: TGTGCCAGCAGCGGTTCTTCCGGCTACGAGCAGTACTTC. This codes for CASSGSSGYEQYF.